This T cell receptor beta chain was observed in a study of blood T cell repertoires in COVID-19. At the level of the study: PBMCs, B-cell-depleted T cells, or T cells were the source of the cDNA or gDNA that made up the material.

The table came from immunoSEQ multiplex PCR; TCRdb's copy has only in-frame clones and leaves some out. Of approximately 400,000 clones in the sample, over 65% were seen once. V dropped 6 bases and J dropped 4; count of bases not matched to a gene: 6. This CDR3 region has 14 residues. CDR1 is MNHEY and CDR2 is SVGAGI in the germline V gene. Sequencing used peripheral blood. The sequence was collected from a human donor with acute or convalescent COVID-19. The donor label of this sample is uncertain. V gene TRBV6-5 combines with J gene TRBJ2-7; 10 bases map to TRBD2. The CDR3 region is CASRASGGLYEQYF. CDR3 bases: TGTGCCAGCAGGGCTAGCGGGGGATTGTACGAGCAGTACTTC.